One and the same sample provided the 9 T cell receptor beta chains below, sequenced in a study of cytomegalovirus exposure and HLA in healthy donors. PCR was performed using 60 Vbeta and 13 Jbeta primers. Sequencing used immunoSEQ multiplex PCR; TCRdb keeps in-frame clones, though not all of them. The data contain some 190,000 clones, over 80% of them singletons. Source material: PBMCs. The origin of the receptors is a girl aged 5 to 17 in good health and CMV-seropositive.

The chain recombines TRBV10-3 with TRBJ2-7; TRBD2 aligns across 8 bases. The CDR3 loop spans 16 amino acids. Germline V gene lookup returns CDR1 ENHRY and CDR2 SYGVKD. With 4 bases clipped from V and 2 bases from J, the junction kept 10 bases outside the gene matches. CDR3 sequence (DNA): TGTGCCATCAGTGGGGATGAAGCGGGAGTGGCCTACGAGCAGTACTTC. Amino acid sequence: CAISGDEAGVAYEQYF.

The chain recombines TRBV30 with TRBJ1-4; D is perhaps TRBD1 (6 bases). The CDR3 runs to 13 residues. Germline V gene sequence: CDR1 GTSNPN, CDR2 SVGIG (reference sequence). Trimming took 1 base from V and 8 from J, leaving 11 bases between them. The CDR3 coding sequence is TGTGCCTGGAGTGGAGGGGGAGGGGAAAAACTGTTTTTT. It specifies CAWSGGGGEKLFF. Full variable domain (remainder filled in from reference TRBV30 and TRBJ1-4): SQTIHQWPATLVQPVGSPLSLECTVEGTSNPNLYWYRQAAGRGLQLLFYSVGIGQISSEVPQNLSASRPQDRQFILSSKKLLLSDSGFYLCAWSGGGGEKLFFGSGTQLSVL.

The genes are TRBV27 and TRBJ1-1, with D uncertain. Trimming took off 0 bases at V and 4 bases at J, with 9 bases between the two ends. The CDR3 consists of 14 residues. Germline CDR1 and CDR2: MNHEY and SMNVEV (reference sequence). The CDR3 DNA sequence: TGTGCCAGCAGTTTATCGGCGGGCCTCACTGAAGCTTTCTTT. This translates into CASSLSAGLTEAFF.

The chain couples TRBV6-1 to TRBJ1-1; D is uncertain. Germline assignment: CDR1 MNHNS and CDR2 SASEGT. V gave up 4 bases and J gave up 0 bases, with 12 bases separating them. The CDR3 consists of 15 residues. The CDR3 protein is CASSAQPGMNTEAFF. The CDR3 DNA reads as TGTGCCAGCAGTGCACAACCGGGGATGAACACTGAAGCTTTCTTT.

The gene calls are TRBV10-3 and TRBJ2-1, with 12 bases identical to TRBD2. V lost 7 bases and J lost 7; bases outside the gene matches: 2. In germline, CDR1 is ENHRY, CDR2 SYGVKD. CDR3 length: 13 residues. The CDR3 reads CAITTSGRNEQFF. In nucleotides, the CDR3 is TGTGCCATCACTACTAGCGGGAGGAATGAGCAGTTCTTC.

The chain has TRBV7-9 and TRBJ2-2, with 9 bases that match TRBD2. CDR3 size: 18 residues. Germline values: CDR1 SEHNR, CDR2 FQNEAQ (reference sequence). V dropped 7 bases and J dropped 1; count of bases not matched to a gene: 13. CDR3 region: CASTGRIAGERNTGELFF. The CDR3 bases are TGTGCCAGCACCGGGAGGATAGCGGGAGAAAGGAACACCGGGGAGCTGTTTTTT.

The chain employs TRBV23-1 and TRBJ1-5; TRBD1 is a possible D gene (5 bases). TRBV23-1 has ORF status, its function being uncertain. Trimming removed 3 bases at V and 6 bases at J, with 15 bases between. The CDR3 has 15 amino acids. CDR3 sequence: CASSQLKNRSQPQHF. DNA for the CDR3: TGCGCCAGCAGTCAGCTTAAGAACAGGAGTCAGCCCCAGCATTTT.

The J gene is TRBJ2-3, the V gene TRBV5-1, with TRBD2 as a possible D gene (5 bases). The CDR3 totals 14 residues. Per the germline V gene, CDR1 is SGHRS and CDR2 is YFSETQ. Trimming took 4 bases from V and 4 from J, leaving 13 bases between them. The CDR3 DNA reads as TGCGCCAGCAGCCTAGCTCTACCCCCAGATACGCAGTATTTT. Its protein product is CASSLALPPDTQYF.

CDR3 in DNA: TGTGCCATCAGTGATCTGAGATCCACTAACTATGGCTACACCTTC. It is translated as CAISDLRSTNYGYTF. V is TRBV10-3 and J is TRBJ1-2; D is unclear. The CDR3 spans 15 residues. The germline V gene encodes CDR1 ENHRY and CDR2 SYGVKD. Trimming took 3 bases from V and 0 from J, leaving 11 bases between them.